This T cell receptor beta chain was obtained from a study of T cell changes during pregnancy in multiple sclerosis. Germline CDR1 and CDR2: SGHNT and YYREEE (reference sequence). This CDR3 has 12 amino acids. V gave up 7 bases and J gave up 3 bases, with 10 bases separating them. Generated by immunoSEQ multiplex PCR, the TCRdb table keeps only in-frame clones and is missing some. This table has roughly 90,000 clones, about 91% appearing once. The material sequenced was peripheral blood, taken before pregnancy. The rearrangement links TRBV5-4 to TRBJ1-2; D call uncertain. This TCR was sampled from a female donor with multiple sclerosis, enrolled in a pregnancy study. The CDR3, as DNA: TGTGCCAGCCGATCCCCAGACTATGGCTACACCTTC. It translates to CASRSPDYGYTF.